This T cell receptor (beta chain) emerged from a study of shared clonotypes between healthy human individuals (dated by TCRdb to between 2020 and 2021). In terms of the full investigation: The cohort comprised a couple of women and a few men aged 18 to 49 years. Between about 0.8 and 8.9 billion PBMCs per donor were obtained by leukapheresis. To increase sequencing depth and limit assay-specific biases, different laboratories used diverse techniques to prepare libraries and sequence TCR repertoires. To estimate repertoire size and how much clonotypes are shared between individuals, the study performed deep sequencing of blood TCR repertoires from a few healthy adults. Per donor, three plates each were used for CD4 naive and CD4 memory, two for CD8 naive, and one for CD8 memory. Paper-wide results and their limitations: Because the study included a small number of donors, the genetic and exposure-history diversity represented was limited. Sampling was restricted to blood, and TCR repertoires in tissue are likely to differ from TCR repertoires in blood. About 5% of naive CD4, 3.5% of naive CD8, 2.3% of memory CD4, and around 0.4% of memory CD8 clonotypes were shared across a handful of donors. Even with the large sequencing depth, rarefaction of the sorted-subset datasets indicated that sequencing was incomplete. Compared with non-shared clonotypes, clonotypes shared by all four sorted-subset donors had higher generation probabilities. Estimated clonotype richness was generally larger for naive than for memory subsets. Pairwise subsampling indicated that sequencing depth was expected to affect the degree of clonotype sharing among donors.

From its cysteine to its phenylalanine, the CDR3 spans 16 amino acids. The only DNA kept is the CDR3, 48 bases in frame from the first base. CDR1 MGHDK and CDR2 SYGVNS are derived from the germline V gene. V loses 7 bases, J loses 3 bases, and the germline ends lie 21 bases apart. As regards this clone: Its specific antigen is unknown. No base quality information exists; no much larger clone differs at one position.

TCR CDR3 regions were amplified from genomic DNA by multiplex PCR using the deep immunoSEQ assay. Extracted genomic DNA from each cell subset was spread evenly across all wells of several immunoSEQ 96-well plates, with each plate serving as a replicate. Each replicate PCR for sorted subsets received about 180 ng genomic DNA, equal to roughly 33,000 T cell genomes. Purified libraries were measured with a Qubit 3.0 fluorometer, size-checked on a Bioanalyzer 2100, and measured again with the KAPA Library Quantification kit. Each immunoSEQ 96-well plate was sequenced on its own single-read 150-cycle Illumina NextSeq 550 flow cell. The authors' analysis ran thus. Because only junctional sequences without quality scores were contained in the immunoSEQ output, filtering matching that applied to full-length reads could not be performed. Sequences were annotated with PyIR, a Python wrapper for IgBLAST v1.9, and V/J genes and CDR3 were assigned using IMGT germline references. Reads with weak V/J assignments (E-value above 1e-6), missing CDR3, stop codons, out-of-frame junctions, or ambiguous translated residues were removed. V3J clonotypes were defined by identical inferred V gene, J gene, and CDR3 amino acid sequence. The percentage overlap between two repertoires was calculated by dividing the number of shared unique clonotypes by the size of the smaller repertoire. RTK rarefaction, the Chao1 estimator, and Recon v2.1 estimates of unobserved clonotypes were used to assess repertoire richness. OLGA was used to compute generation probabilities for all TCRbeta clonotypes that the gDNA method yielded from four donors. TCRdb re-hosts the immuneACCESS table, in-frame sequences only. Its copies lack some clones; in the studies checked, an unresolved V gene accounts for under half of them, and the cause for the rest is not known. The V and J calls and clone size were taken over from that table, and D and trimming were inferred from the DNA. In all, the sample holds around 600,000 clones, and 97% of those were seen once. The ten largest account for 0.045% to 0.06% of the sample.

The donors were healthy, HIV-negative adults who had no recently reported acute infections or vaccinations. Every donor was a Caucasian adult living in Nashville, Tennessee, USA. CD4+ T cells were enriched by magnetic negative selection; naive cells were then positively selected on CD45RA, and the negative fraction formed the memory subset. Blood was collected by leukapheresis, and PBMCs were isolated by Ficoll-Histopaque density gradient centrifugation and then cryopreserved in liquid nitrogen vapor phase. Analytical flow cytometry was used to check the purity and quantity of every magnetically sorted T cell population. Genomic DNA was isolated from each sorted fraction and quantified by UV absorbance on a Nanodrop 2000c.

The chain joins TRBV25-1 to TRBJ1-2; the D gene is possibly TRBD1, with 5 bases matching. This TCR was sampled from a woman aged 30 to 39 in good health. Sequencing used naive CD4+ T cells sorted from blood. The cell subset or site label on this specimen signifies: CD45RA+ positively selected. Here the CDR3 is given as CASTLGGHYWDYGYTF. The nucleotide sequence reads TGTGCCAGCACTCTAGGAGGACACTACTGGGACTATGGCTACACCTTC.